This TCR delta chain was sequenced for a study of gamma-delta chains in newborns, infants, children. TCRdb re-identified clones in the reads via CATT. The sample consists of roughly 5,000 delta-chain clones, around 4.2% of them appearing once. With V trimmed by 1 base and J by 0 bases, 28 bases remained unmatched. The CDR3 has 28 amino acids. Per the germline V gene, CDR1 is TSWWSYY and CDR2 is QGS. This clone rates as medium-sized. Distinct nucleotide sequences in the sample also encode this CDR3. Material for sequencing was blood. This receptor was obtained from a child who was a newborn, infant or young child, either healthy, febrile or measles-vaccinated (not recorded which). The gene calls are TRDV1 and TRDJ3, with TRDD3 matching over 12 bases. As DNA, the CDR3 is TGTGCTCTTGGGGAACACTGGCCTTCCTACGAGGACGGTACTGGGGGATACCCCAGCTCCTGGGACACCCGACAGATGTTTTTC. Its protein is CALGEHWPSYEDGTGGYPSSWDTRQMFF.